The 13 T cell receptor beta chains reported below all come from one sample, sequenced in a study of blood T cells in healthy people across ages. The authors ran a second PCR of roughly 6 to 11 cycles using a sample-barcoded 5' primer and a J-beta primer mix. Each CDR3 protein is one row after TCRdb ran MiXCR on the 5' RACE reads. The sample carries about 680,000 distinct CDR3 sequences, around half recorded once. The material sequenced was blood. Receptor source: a woman between 55 and 75 years old in good health.

V and J are TRBV28 and TRBJ1-2; TRBD1 might be the D (5 bases). Trimming removed 3 bases at V and 4 bases at J, with 15 bases between. CDR3 length: 15 residues. Germline assignment: CDR1 MDHEN and CDR2 SYDVKM. The CDR3 region has the DNA TGTGCCAGCAGTTTTGCGGGGGTAAGGCTCTATGGCTACACCTTC. It translates to CASSFAGVRLYGYTF.

This sequence joins TRBV7-3 and TRBJ1-1; D is undetermined. The V gene lost 3 bases and the J gene lost 4 bases, with 12 bases spanning the gap. The CDR3 spans 14 residues. In germline, CDR1 is SGHTA, CDR2 FQGTGA. DNA of the CDR3: TGTGCCAGCAGCTTCACTGCGGGGATCACTGAAGCTTTCTTT. This codes for CASSFTAGITEAFF.

This clonotype was counted between two and nine times. The chain is built from TRBV5-1 and TRBJ2-1; no clear D gene. The CDR3 spans 14 residues. V was trimmed by 0 bases and J by 6 bases, leaving 10 bases between them. CDR1 and CDR2 (germline): SGHRS, YFSETQ. The CDR3 here is CASSLGTTTNEQFF. The CDR3 DNA reads as TGCGCCAGCAGCTTGGGAACCACCACCAATGAGCAGTTCTTC.

This clonotype was seen a few times. V usage is TRBV2 and J usage is TRBJ2-1; D not resolved. There are 17 residues in the CDR3. Germline lookup yields CDR1 SNHLY and CDR2 FYNNEI. Between the trimmed V and J ends, which lost 3 bases and 2 bases, there was a span of 17 bases. The CDR3 loop reads CASSERNSQITYNEQFF. CDR3 in DNA: TGTGCCAGCAGTGAGCGGAACTCCCAAATAACCTACAATGAGCAGTTCTTC.

J is TRBJ2-3 and V is TRBV27; D is perhaps TRBD1 (6 bases). Germline V CDR1 and CDR2: MNHEY, SMNVEV (reference sequence). Trimming shortened V by 5 bases and J by 6 bases, and 15 bases separated the two germline ends. This CDR3 is built from 14 residues. CDR3 bases: TGTGCCAGCAGTGTTGCAGGGGTGGGCGATACGCAGTATTTT. Translating gives CASSVAGVGDTQYF.

The chain recombines TRBV5-1 with TRBJ2-5; D remains unclear. The V gene's germline CDR1 is SGHRS and CDR2 YFSETQ. Trimming cost V 0 bases and J 6 bases, with 12 bases left between them. CDR3 length equals 14 residues. This CDR3 is CASSLDQLMQTQYF. Written as DNA, the CDR3 is TGCGCCAGCAGCTTGGACCAGTTAATGCAGACCCAGTACTTC.

The V call is TRBV7-2, the J call TRBJ2-3; a weak D match, TRBD2 (6 bases). The germline V and J ends were trimmed by 5 bases and 6 bases, with 21 bases remaining between them. CDR1 is SGHTA, CDR2 FQGNSA, per germline. The CDR3 runs to 16 residues. DNA for the CDR3: TGTGCCAGCAGCCAAAATACCGGGACTCATAGGGATACGCAGTATTTT. Translating it yields CASSQNTGTHRDTQYF.

V and J are TRBV28 and TRBJ2-6, with D hard to call. The CDR3 contains 15 residues. The V gene's germline CDR1 is MDHEN and CDR2 SYDVKM. The ends were cut back, 5 bases at V and 4 bases at J, with 12 bases in the middle. The CDR3 DNA reads as TGTGCCAGCAGTGCCGTGACCCAGGGGGCCAACGTCCTGACTTTC. The encoded protein is CASSAVTQGANVLTF.

The V gene is TRBV9, the J gene TRBJ2-1; 8 nucleotides align to TRBD2. With 3 bases clipped from V and 14 bases from J, the junction kept 16 bases outside the gene matches. Germline V lookup: CDR1 SGDLS, CDR2 YYNGEE. The CDR3 has 15 residues. The CDR3 here is CASSGQPREALLKFF. CDR3 DNA: TGTGCCAGCAGCGGGCAGCCGCGGGAGGCCCTACTAAAGTTCTTC.

This chain connects TRBV5-1 to TRBJ2-3; possibly TRBD1 for D (7 bases). The V gene's germline CDR1 is SGHRS and CDR2 YFSETQ. The CDR3 spans 13 residues. V was trimmed by 7 bases and J by 5 bases, leaving 14 bases between them. The CDR3 reads CASQGGLGDTQYF. The CDR3 nucleotides read TGCGCCAGCCAGGGGGGTCTTGGAGATACGCAGTATTTT.

This rearrangement joins TRBV5-1 to TRBJ2-5, with 9 bases identical to TRBD1. The J call could be wrong; TRBJ2-7 is a better fit for the DNA end. The CDR3 length is 15 residues. Germline V gives CDR1 SGHRS, CDR2 YFSETQ. In DNA, the CDR3 is TGCGCCAGCAGCTCTCTTGGACAGGGGTTGAACGAGCAGTACTTC. Its protein product is CASSSLGQGLNEQYF.

This clonotype turned up a few times. The V and J genes are TRBV5-1 and TRBJ2-7; 12 positions agree with TRBD2. V shed 4 bases, J shed 4 bases, and the junction held 6 bases outside the gene matches. This CDR3 has 15 amino acids. Per the germline V gene, CDR1 is SGHRS and CDR2 is YFSETQ. This CDR3 reads CASSAQTSGSYEQYF. CDR3 DNA sequence: TGCGCCAGCAGCGCACAGACTAGCGGGAGTTACGAGCAGTACTTC.

Notes on this clonotype: At one end, the junction sequence differs from germline, possibly due to a read error. The V and J genes are TRBV5-5 and TRBJ2-2, with D perhaps TRBD2 (6 bases). This CDR3 is 15 amino acids long. From germline, CDR1 is SGHKS and CDR2 YYEKEE (reference sequence). CDR3 sequence (DNA): TGTACCAGCAGCCTACTCGGAGGGCCATCCGGGGAGCTGTTTTTT. Protein product: CTSSLLGGPSGELFF.